This T cell receptor (beta chain) was sequenced in a study of blood T cells in healthy people across ages. Overall study results and limits: Because sorting was not performed, PBMCs prevented conclusive naive versus antigen-experienced comparison.

A note on this clonotype: Its antigen is as yet unknown.

V shed 6 bases, J shed 4 bases, and the junction held 6 bases outside the gene matches. In germline, CDR1 is ENHRY, CDR2 SYGVKD. The CDR3 runs to 14 residues. For the second PCR, which ran for roughly 6 to 12 cycles, a sample-barcoded 5' primer and a J-beta primer mix were used. TCRdb passed the 5' RACE reads through MiXCR, listing each CDR3 protein once. The sample includes roughly 1.7 million distinct CDR3 sequences, about 35% of them seen just once. This receptor was identified in a woman under 40 in good health. Sequenced material: blood. The rearrangement joins TRBV10-3 to TRBJ1-2, with 9 bases fitting TRBD1. The CDR3 protein is CAIRGGQGPYGYTF. DNA for the CDR3: TGTGCCATCAGGGGGGGACAGGGTCCCTATGGCTACACCTTC.